This T cell receptor (beta chain) was documented in a study (dated by TCRdb to between 2015 and 2016). The CDR3 runs 12 residues from the cysteine to the phenylalanine. The kept DNA is CDR3 alone, 36 bases in frame from the first base. At the junction V is shortened by 0 bases and J by 6 bases, with 5 bases in between. The germline V gene (reference sequence) specifies MNHNY as CDR1 and SVGAGI as CDR2. In the case of this clonotype: It lacks a known antigen. The record has no base qualities; no much larger clone is one base away.

Library preparation employed RT-PCR. Data came from an Illumina MiSeq. TCRdb handled the public reads itself, with Q25 trimming in fastp and clone calling in MiXCR, and kept productive beta chains. CDR3 protein sequences are deduplicated, and each keeps its most common genes and DNA. For this sample the table gives about 680,000 distinct CDR3 sequences, of which 12% to 15% were detected only once. The top ten clonotypes cover roughly 3.9% of the sample. This sequence originates from a female donor in good health, serving as a healthy control. This sequence uses TRBV6-6 and TRBJ2-5, with the D gene too uncertain to name. Input material: memory CD4+ T cells from blood. The bases are TGTGCCAGCAGTTACTCGAGCCAGACCCAGTACTTC. Translated, this gives CASSYSSQTQYF.